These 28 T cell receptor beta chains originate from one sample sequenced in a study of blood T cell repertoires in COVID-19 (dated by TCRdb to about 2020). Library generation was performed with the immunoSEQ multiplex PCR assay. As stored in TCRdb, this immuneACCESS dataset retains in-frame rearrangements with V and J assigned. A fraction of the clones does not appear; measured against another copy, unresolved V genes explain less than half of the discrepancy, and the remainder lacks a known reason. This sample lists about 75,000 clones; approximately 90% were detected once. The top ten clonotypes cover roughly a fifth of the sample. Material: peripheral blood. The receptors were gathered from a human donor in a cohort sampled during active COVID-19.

Here the CDR3 reads CASSPGQDYNEQFF. In DNA, the CDR3 is TGTGCCAGCAGTCCGGGACAGGACTACAATGAGCAGTTCTTC. The chain employs TRBV6-6 and TRBJ2-1; 8 bases map to TRBD1. Germline CDR1 is MNHNY and CDR2 is SVGAGI (reference sequence). This CDR3 is 14 amino acids long. Trimming took 5 bases from V and 3 from J; bases not matched to a gene: 3.

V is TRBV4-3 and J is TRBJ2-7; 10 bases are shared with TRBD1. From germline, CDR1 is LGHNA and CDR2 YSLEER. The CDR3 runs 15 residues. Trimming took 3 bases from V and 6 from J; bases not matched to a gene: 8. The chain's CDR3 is CASSHAGTGAPEQYF. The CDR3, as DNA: TGCGCCAGCAGCCATGCCGGGACAGGGGCCCCCGAGCAGTACTTC.

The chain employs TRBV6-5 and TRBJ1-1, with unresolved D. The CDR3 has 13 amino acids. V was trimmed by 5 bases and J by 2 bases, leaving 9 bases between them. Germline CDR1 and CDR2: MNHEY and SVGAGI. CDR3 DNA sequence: TGTGCCAGCAGTCCTCGACAAAACACTGAAGCTTTCTTT. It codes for CASSPRQNTEAFF.

This CDR3 reads CASSPIQGEGGNTIYF. The CDR3 DNA follows: TGTGCCAGCTCACCAATTCAGGGGGAAGGTGGAAACACCATATATTTT. V usage is TRBV18 and J usage is TRBJ1-3, with 7 bases fitting TRBD1. V shed 2 bases and J 3 bases; nucleotides not matched to a gene: 7. CDR3 length: 16 amino acids. CDR1 and CDR2 from the germline V gene are KGHSH and LQKENI. Combining the CDR3 with reference TRBV18 and TRBJ1-3 gives the whole variable domain NAGVMQNPRHLVRRRGQEARLRCSPMKGHSHVYWYRQLPEEGLKFMVYLQKENIIDESGMPKERFSAEFPKEGPSILRIQQVVRGDSAAYFCASSPIQGEGGNTIYFGEGSWLTVV.

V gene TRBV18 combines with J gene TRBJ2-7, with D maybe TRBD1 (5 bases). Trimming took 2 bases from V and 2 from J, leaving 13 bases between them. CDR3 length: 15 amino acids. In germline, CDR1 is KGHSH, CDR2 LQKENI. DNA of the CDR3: TGTGCCAGCTCACCAATTGACAGCTCCACCTACGAGCAGTACTTC. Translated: CASSPIDSSTYEQYF. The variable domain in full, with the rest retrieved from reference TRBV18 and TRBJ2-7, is NAGVMQNPRHLVRRRGQEARLRCSPMKGHSHVYWYRQLPEEGLKFMVYLQKENIIDESGMPKERFSAEFPKEGPSILRIQQVVRGDSAAYFCASSPIDSSTYEQYFGPGTRLTVT.

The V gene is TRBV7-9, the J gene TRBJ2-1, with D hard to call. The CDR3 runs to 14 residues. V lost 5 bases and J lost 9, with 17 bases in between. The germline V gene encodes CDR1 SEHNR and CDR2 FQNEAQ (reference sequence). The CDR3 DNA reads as TGTGCCAGCAGCGATAGTAGGTCGGCGGCTGAGCAGTTCTTC. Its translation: CASSDSRSAAEQFF.

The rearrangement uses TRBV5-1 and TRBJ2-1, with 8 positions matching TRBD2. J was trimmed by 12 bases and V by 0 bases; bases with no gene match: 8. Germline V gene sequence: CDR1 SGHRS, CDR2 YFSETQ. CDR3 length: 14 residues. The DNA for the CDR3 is TGCGCCAGCAGCTTGGCACTAGCGGCCGGCATGCAGTTCTTC. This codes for CASSLALAAGMQFF.

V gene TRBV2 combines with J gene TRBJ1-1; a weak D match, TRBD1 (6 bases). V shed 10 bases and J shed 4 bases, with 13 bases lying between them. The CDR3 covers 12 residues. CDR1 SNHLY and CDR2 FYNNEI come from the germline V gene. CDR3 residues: CATAGVGTEAFF. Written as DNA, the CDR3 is TGTGCCACCGCAGGGGTTGGCACTGAAGCTTTCTTT.

As DNA, the CDR3 is TGCGCCAGCAGCCCCCTGCCGGGACAGGTTTACGAGCAGTACTTC. Translation: CASSPLPGQVYEQYF. The chain joins TRBV5-1 to TRBJ2-7, with TRBD1 matching 8 bases. The CDR3 covers 15 residues. After removal of 4 bases from V and 4 bases from J, the junction contained 10 bases not matched to a gene. Germline V lookup: CDR1 SGHRS, CDR2 YFSETQ.

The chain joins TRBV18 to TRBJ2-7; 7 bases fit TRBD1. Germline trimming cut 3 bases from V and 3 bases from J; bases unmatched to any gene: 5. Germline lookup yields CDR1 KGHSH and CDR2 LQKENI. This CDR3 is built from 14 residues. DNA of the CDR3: TGTGCCAGCTCACCTTCGACAGGGAACTACGAGCAGTACTTC. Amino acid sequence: CASSPSTGNYEQYF.

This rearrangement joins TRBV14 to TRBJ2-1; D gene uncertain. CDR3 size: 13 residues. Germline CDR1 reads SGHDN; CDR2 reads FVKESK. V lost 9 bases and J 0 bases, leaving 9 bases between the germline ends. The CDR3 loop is CARCPFSYNEQFF. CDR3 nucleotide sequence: TGTGCCAGATGTCCATTCTCCTACAATGAGCAGTTCTTC.

The CDR3 sequence is CASSTGQRDSGNTIYF. The CDR3 nucleotides are TGTGCCAGTAGTACTGGACAGAGAGACTCTGGAAACACCATATATTTT. The chain links TRBV19 to TRBJ1-3, with a weak D call TRBD1 (6 bases). The CDR3 is 16 amino acids. The germline V and J ends were trimmed by 4 bases and 0 bases, with 13 bases remaining between them. Looked up from germline, CDR1 is LNHDA and CDR2 is SQIVND (reference sequence). Full variable domain (remainder filled in from reference TRBV19 and TRBJ1-3): DGGITQSPKYLFRKEGQNVTLSCEQNLNHDAMYWYRQDPGQGLRLIYYSQIVNDFQKGDIAEGYSVSREKKESFPLTVTSAQKNPTAFYLCASSTGQRDSGNTIYFGEGSWLTVV.

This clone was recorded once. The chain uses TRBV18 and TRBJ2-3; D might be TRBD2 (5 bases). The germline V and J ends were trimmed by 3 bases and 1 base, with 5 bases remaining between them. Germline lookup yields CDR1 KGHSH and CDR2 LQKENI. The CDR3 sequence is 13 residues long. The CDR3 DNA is TGTGCCAGCTCACCCGGGGGCACAGATACGCAGTATTTT. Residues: CASSPGGTDTQYF. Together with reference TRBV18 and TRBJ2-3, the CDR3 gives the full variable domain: NAGVMQNPRHLVRRRGQEARLRCSPMKGHSHVYWYRQLPEEGLKFMVYLQKENIIDESGMPKERFSAEFPKEGPSILRIQQVVRGDSAAYFCASSPGGTDTQYFGPGTRLTVL.

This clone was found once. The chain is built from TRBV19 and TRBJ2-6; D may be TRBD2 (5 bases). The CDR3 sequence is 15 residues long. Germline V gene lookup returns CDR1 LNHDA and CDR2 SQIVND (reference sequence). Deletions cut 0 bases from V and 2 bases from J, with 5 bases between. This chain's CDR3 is CASSIERAGANVLTF. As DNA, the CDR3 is TGTGCCAGTAGTATAGAGAGGGCTGGGGCCAACGTCCTGACTTTC.

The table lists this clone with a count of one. The CDR3 DNA reads TGTGCCAGCAGCTTGGCCTACAGGGGCAATCAGCCCCAGCATTTT. Protein sequence: CASSLAYRGNQPQHF. V usage is TRBV5-5 and J usage is TRBJ1-5; D is perhaps TRBD1 (6 bases). Germline assignment: CDR1 SGHKS and CDR2 YYEKEE (reference sequence). The CDR3 runs 15 residues. V was shortened by 0 bases and J by 2 bases, with 9 bases between the two germline ends. Combining the CDR3 with reference TRBV5-5 and TRBJ1-5 gives the whole variable domain DAGVTQSPTHLIKTRGQQVTLRCSPISGHKSVSWYQQVLGQGPQFIFQYYEKEERGRGNFPDRFSARQFPNYSSELNVNALLLGDSALYLCASSLAYRGNQPQHFGDGTRLSIL.

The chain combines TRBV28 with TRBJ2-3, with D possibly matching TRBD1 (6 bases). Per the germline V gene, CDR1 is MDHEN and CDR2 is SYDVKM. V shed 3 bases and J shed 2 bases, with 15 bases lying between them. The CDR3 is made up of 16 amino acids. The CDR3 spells CASSLYQGTYTDTQYF. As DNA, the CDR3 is TGTGCCAGCAGTTTGTATCAGGGGACCTACACAGATACGCAGTATTTT.

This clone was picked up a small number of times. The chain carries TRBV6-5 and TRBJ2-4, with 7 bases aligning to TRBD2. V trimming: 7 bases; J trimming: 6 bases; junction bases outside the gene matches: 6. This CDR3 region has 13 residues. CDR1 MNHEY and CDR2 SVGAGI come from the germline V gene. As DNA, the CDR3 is TGTGCCAGCACCCCCTCGGGGGGAAACATTCAGTACTTC. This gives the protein CASTPSGGNIQYF.

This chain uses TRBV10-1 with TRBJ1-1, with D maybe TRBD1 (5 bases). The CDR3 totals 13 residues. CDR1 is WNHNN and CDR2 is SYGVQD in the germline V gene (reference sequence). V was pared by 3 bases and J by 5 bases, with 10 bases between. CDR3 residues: CASSDGRVTEAFF. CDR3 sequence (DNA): TGCGCCAGCAGTGATGGCAGGGTTACTGAAGCTTTCTTT.

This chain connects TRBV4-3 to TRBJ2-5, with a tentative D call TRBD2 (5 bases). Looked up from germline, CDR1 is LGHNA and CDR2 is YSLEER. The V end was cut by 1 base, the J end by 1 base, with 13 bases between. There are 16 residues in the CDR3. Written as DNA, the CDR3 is TGCGCCAGCAGCCAAGGGTTCGGAGGTTCCCAAGAGACCCAGTACTTC. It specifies CASSQGFGGSQETQYF.

CDR3 sequence (DNA): TGCGCCAGCAGCCAAGACCCTAGCGGGAGGGGGCCAGATACGCAGTATTTT. As protein: CASSQDPSGRGPDTQYF. The chain recombines TRBV4-1 with TRBJ2-3; 12 bases align to TRBD2. With 0 bases clipped from V and 4 bases from J, the junction kept 5 bases outside the gene matches. This CDR3 comprises 17 residues. CDR1 and CDR2 (germline): MGHRA, YSYEKL.

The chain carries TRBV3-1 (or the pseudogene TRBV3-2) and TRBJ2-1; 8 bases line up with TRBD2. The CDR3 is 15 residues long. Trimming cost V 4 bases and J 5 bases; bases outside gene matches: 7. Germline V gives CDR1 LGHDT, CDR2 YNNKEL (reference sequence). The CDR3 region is CASSRGRGENNEQFF. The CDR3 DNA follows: TGTGCCAGCAGCCGAGGGCGGGGGGAAAACAATGAGCAGTTCTTC.

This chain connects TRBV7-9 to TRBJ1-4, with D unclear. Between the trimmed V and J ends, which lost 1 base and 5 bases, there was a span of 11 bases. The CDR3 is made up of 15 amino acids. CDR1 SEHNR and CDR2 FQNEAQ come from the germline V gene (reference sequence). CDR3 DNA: TGTGCCAGCAGCTTAGTAACCAACGGGAATGAAAAACTGTTTTTT. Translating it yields CASSLVTNGNEKLFF.

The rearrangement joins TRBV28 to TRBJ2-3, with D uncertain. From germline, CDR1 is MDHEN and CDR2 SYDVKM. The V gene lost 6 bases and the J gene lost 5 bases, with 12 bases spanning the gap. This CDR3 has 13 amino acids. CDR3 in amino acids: CASSPRREDTQYF. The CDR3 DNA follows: TGTGCCAGCAGCCCACGAAGAGAAGATACGCAGTATTTT. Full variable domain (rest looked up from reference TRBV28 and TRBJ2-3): DVKVTQSSRYLVKRTGEKVFLECVQDMDHENMFWYRQDPGLGLRLIYFSYDVKMKEKGDIPEGYSVSREKKERFSLILESASTNQTSMYLCASSPRREDTQYFGPGTRLTVL.

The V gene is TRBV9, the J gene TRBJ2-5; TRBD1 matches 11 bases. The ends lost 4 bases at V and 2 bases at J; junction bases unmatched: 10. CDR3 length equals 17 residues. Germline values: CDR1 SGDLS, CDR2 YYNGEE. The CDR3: CASSSRGTGGGQETQYF. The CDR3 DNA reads TGTGCCAGCAGCTCCCGAGGGACAGGGGGAGGTCAAGAGACCCAGTACTTC.

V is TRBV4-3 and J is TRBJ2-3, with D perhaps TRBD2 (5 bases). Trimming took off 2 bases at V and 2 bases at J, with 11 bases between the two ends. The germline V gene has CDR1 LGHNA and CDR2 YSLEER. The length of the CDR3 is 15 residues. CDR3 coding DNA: TGCGCCAGCAGCCAACTTACTAGGACCACAGATACGCAGTATTTT. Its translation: CASSQLTRTTDTQYF.

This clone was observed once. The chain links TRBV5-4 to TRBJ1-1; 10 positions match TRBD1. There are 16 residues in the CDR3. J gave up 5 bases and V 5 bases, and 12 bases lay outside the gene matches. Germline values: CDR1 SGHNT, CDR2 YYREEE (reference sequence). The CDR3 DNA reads TGTGCCAGCAGTACCTCCCGACAGGGGGCTGGAACTGAAGCTTTCTTT. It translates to CASSTSRQGAGTEAFF.

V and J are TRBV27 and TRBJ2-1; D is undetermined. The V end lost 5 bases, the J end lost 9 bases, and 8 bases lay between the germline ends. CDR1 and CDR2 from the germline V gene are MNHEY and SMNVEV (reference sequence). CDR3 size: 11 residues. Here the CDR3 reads CASSDEVEQFF. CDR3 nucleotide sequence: TGTGCCAGCAGTGATGAGGTTGAGCAGTTCTTC.

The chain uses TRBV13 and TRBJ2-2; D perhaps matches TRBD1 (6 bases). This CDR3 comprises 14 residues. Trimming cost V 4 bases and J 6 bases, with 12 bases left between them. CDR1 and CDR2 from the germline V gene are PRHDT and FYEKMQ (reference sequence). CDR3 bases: TGTGCCAGCAGCTCTACAGGGCGCGCCGGGGAGCTGTTTTTT. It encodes CASSSTGRAGELFF.